These 29 T cell receptor beta chains share one sample of origin, sequenced in a study of CD8 T cells in Susac syndrome. Random hexamers were used to reverse transcribe 0.5 to 1 ug of RNA. TCRdb independently ran MiXCR on the immunoSEQ multiplex PCR reads; one entry per CDR3 protein. The sample includes around 190,000 distinct CDR3 sequences, approximately 95% of them seen just once. Sequencing used CD4+ T cells from PBMCs. These receptor sequences come from a human donor in good health.

This chain links TRBV7-8 with TRBJ2-1; TRBD1 agrees at 7 bases. CDR1 SGHVS and CDR2 FQNEAQ come from the germline V gene. The junction had 10 bases not matched to a gene; V was cut back by 0 bases and J by 2 bases. The CDR3 runs to 18 residues. The CDR3 region is CASSLAFGRTGTYNEQFF. The CDR3 nucleotides read TGTGCCAGCAGCTTAGCATTTGGTAGGACAGGTACCTACAATGAGCAGTTCTTC. The whole variable domain, filled in from reference TRBV7-8 and TRBJ2-1, reads GAGVSQSPRYKVAKRGQDVALRCDPISGHVSLFWYQQALGQGPEFLTYFQNEAQLDKSGLPSDRFFAERPEGSVSTLKIQRTQQEDSAVYLCASSLAFGRTGTYNEQFFGPGTRLTVL.

The chain carries TRBV29-1 and TRBJ2-1; no reliable D call. Per the germline V gene, CDR1 is SQVTM and CDR2 is ANQGSEA. Trimming removed 1 base at V and 4 bases at J, with 2 bases between. The CDR3 spans 11 residues. DNA of the CDR3: TGCAGCGTTGAAGGATACAATGAGCAGTTCTTC. Residues: CSVEGYNEQFF.

The chain joins TRBV5-4 to TRBJ2-3; no clear D gene. Germline assignment: CDR1 SGHNT and CDR2 YYREEE (reference sequence). Trimming took 3 bases from V and 0 from J, leaving 11 bases between them. The CDR3 totals 15 residues. This CDR3 reads CASSSNVGSTDTQYF. The CDR3 bases are TGTGCCAGCAGCTCCAACGTGGGGAGCACAGATACGCAGTATTTT.

The CDR3 loop reads CASSRRQGRDEAFF. The CDR3 bases are TGTGCCAGCAGTCGACGACAGGGGCGGGATGAAGCTTTCTTT. The chain carries TRBV12-3 or TRBV12-4 and TRBJ1-1, with 8 bases aligning to TRBD1. The length of the CDR3 is 14 residues. V lost 5 bases, J lost 7 bases, and 9 bases stayed unmatched.

The chain employs TRBV27 and TRBJ2-1, with TRBD2 as a possible D gene (6 bases). Germline V lookup: CDR1 MNHEY, CDR2 SMNVEV (reference sequence). The V end was cut by 7 bases, the J end by 6 bases, with 19 bases between. This CDR3 spans 15 amino acids. The CDR3 sequence: CASNTWGDSSNEQFF. CDR3 DNA sequence: TGTGCCAGCAATACCTGGGGGGACTCGAGCAATGAGCAGTTCTTC.

The chain combines TRBV4-1 with TRBJ2-7; 9 nucleotides match TRBD1. The CDR3 has 15 residues. V was clipped by 4 bases and J by 1 base; unmatched bases: 5. CDR1 and CDR2 (germline): MGHRA, YSYEKL. The CDR3 bases are TGCGCCAGCAGCCCCCCCGGACAGGGGTCCTACGAGCAGTACTTC. As protein: CASSPPGQGSYEQYF.

The V and J genes are TRBV30 and TRBJ1-2; 8 bases agree with TRBD1. This CDR3 comprises 14 residues. Germline CDR1 and CDR2: GTSNPN and SVGIG (reference sequence). J gave up 4 bases and V 2 bases, and 6 bases lay outside the gene matches. CDR3: CAWSTGGDGYGYTF. The CDR3 coding sequence is TGTGCCTGGAGTACAGGGGGGGATGGCTATGGCTACACCTTC.

The gene calls are TRBV6-4 and TRBJ2-1, with D tentatively TRBD2 (7 bases). Germline CDR1 and CDR2: MRHNA and SNTAGT. Trimming shortened V by 0 bases and J by 3 bases, and 12 bases separated the two germline ends. This CDR3 is built from 16 residues. The CDR3 sequence is CASSDSTRGGYNEQFF. The CDR3 DNA reads TGTGCCAGCAGTGACTCGACTAGGGGGGGCTACAATGAGCAGTTCTTC.

The J gene is TRBJ1-1, the V gene TRBV29-1, with D maybe TRBD1 (6 bases). Trimming stripped 5 bases from V and 1 base from J, with 14 bases between. Germline values: CDR1 SQVTM, CDR2 ANQGSEA. The CDR3 covers 14 residues. CDR3 residues: CSVSIQGSNTEAFF. CDR3 in DNA: TGCAGCGTTTCCATACAGGGATCGAACACTGAAGCTTTCTTT.

This clonotype was picked up one time. The V call is TRBV5-6, the J call TRBJ2-6; no firm D call. From germline, CDR1 is SGHDT and CDR2 YYEEEE. Trimming removed 0 bases from V and 4 bases from J, with 5 bases in between. The CDR3 contains 14 residues. This CDR3 reads CASSLAQGANVLTF. In DNA form, the CDR3 reads TGTGCCAGCAGCTTGGCCCAAGGGGCCAACGTCCTGACTTTC.

The rearrangement uses TRBV20-1 and TRBJ2-5; 7 bases line up with TRBD2. The CDR3 spans 16 residues. The germline V gene has CDR1 DFQATT and CDR2 SNEGSKA (reference sequence). The ends lost 3 bases at V and 1 base at J; junction bases unmatched: 11. CDR3 in DNA: TGCAGTGCTAGTCCCTTCCCGGGAGGAGGCCAAGAGACCCAGTACTTC. Its translation: CSASPFPGGGQETQYF.

The rearrangement links TRBV28 to TRBJ1-1, with TRBD1 matching over 8 bases. The germline V gene encodes CDR1 MDHEN and CDR2 SYDVKM. The CDR3 loop spans 15 amino acids. V shed 5 bases, J shed 1 base, and the junction held 6 bases outside the gene matches. The CDR3 sequence is CASSGEGQGNTEAFF. The CDR3 nucleotides read TGTGCCAGCAGTGGGGAAGGACAGGGGAACACTGAAGCTTTCTTT.

A single count supports this clonotype. The genes are TRBV28 and TRBJ2-7; 11 nucleotides line up with TRBD2. The germline gives CDR1 MDHEN, CDR2 SYDVKM. The V and J ends lost 6 bases and 3 bases, in that order; junction bases with no gene match: 4. The CDR3 has 14 amino acids. Written as DNA, the CDR3 is TGTGCCAGCAGAACTAGCGGGAGAAGCTACGAGCAGTACTTC. Its translation is CASRTSGRSYEQYF.

The chain couples TRBV20-1 to TRBJ2-7, with 14 bases matching TRBD2. Looked up from germline, CDR1 is DFQATT and CDR2 is SNEGSKA (reference sequence). CDR3 length: 14 residues. The ends lost 6 bases at V and 7 bases at J; junction bases unmatched: 8. This chain's CDR3 is CSARLAGGPGEQYF. The CDR3 bases are TGCAGTGCAAGACTAGCGGGAGGGCCTGGGGAGCAGTACTTC.

The rearrangement links TRBV29-1 to TRBJ2-1, with no clear D. V lost 7 bases to trimming and J lost 2 bases, with 12 bases between them. The CDR3 spans 13 residues. Germline V lookup: CDR1 SQVTM, CDR2 ANQGSEA. CDR3 DNA: TGCAGCGCTCCTGGCAACCCCTACAATGAGCAGTTCTTC. Amino acid sequence: CSAPGNPYNEQFF.

The chain is built from TRBV9 and TRBJ2-7; no firm D call. The CDR3 runs 13 residues. The V gene lost 0 bases and the J gene lost 3 bases, with 7 bases spanning the gap. The V gene's germline CDR1 is SGDLS and CDR2 YYNGEE. The CDR3 bases are TGTGCCAGCAGCGTAGAACCCGGCTACGAGCAGTACTTC. It encodes CASSVEPGYEQYF.

This rearrangement joins TRBV30 to TRBJ2-5; 12 nucleotides align to TRBD1. The CDR3 consists of 15 residues. The germline CDR1 and CDR2 sequences are GTSNPN and SVGIG (reference sequence). Trimming at V came to 3 bases and at J to 4 bases, leaving 6 bases not matched to a gene. CDR3 residues: CAWSGTGGGGETQYF. The CDR3 DNA is TGTGCCTGGAGCGGGACAGGGGGCGGAGGAGAGACCCAGTACTTC.

This clonotype was counted a single time. V gene TRBV6-1 combines with J gene TRBJ1-2; tentative D call: TRBD1 (5 bases). CDR1 and CDR2 (germline): MNHNS, SASEGT. This CDR3 comprises 16 residues. With 2 bases removed from V and 8 bases from J, the gap between germline ends came to 21 bases. The DNA of the CDR3 is TGTGCCAGCAGTGAAATGGACACAGACTTCCCTCGGGGCTACACCTTC. Encoded protein: CASSEMDTDFPRGYTF.

V is TRBV3-1 and J is TRBJ2-5; 7 nucleotides agree with TRBD1. The germline V gene encodes CDR1 LGHDT and CDR2 YNNKEL (reference sequence). The V segment lost 4 bases and the J segment 5 bases; nucleotides outside the gene matches: 7. This CDR3 comprises 14 residues. The CDR3 nucleotides are TGTGCCAGCAGCCTTTCACAGGGGCCGGAGACCCAGTACTTC. This sequence encodes CASSLSQGPETQYF.

The chain employs TRBV27 and TRBJ2-1; 9 bases agree with TRBD2. Germline CDR1 MNHEY, CDR2 SMNVEV (reference sequence). The CDR3 is 14 residues long. The V gene end was trimmed by 3 bases and the J gene end by 9 bases; junction bases not matched to a gene: 6. DNA for the CDR3: TGTGCCAGCAGTTTCATAGCGGGAGAAAGTGAGCAGTTCTTC. Translating it yields CASSFIAGESEQFF.

The V call is TRBV11-2, the J call TRBJ2-1; D may be TRBD1 (5 bases). V lost 2 bases to trimming and J lost 12 bases, with 20 bases between them. CDR1 and CDR2 (germline): SGHAT, FQNNGV. The CDR3 spans 15 residues. The CDR3 DNA reads as TGTGCCAGCAGCTTAAGGTCAGGGTGGGATGCGTCGCAGTTCTTC. Encoded protein: CASSLRSGWDASQFF.

This clonotype has just one count. The rearrangement links TRBV29-1 to TRBJ2-1; 9 bases fit TRBD2. The germline V gene has CDR1 SQVTM and CDR2 ANQGSEA. There are 15 residues in the CDR3. With V trimmed by 7 bases and J by 9 bases, 16 bases remained unmatched. The CDR3 coding sequence is TGCAGCGCCCGGCTAAGGCTAGCGGGAACGGGTGAGCAGTTCTTC. Protein product: CSARLRLAGTGEQFF.

This sequence joins TRBV3-1 and TRBJ1-1; tentatively, D is TRBD1 (5 bases). This CDR3 spans 12 amino acids. V lost 1 base to trimming and J lost 11 bases, with 11 bases between them. Germline V gives CDR1 LGHDT, CDR2 YNNKEL (reference sequence). CDR3: CASSQVAGFAFF. The CDR3 region has the DNA TGTGCCAGCAGCCAAGTGGCAGGGTTCGCTTTCTTT.

This clonotype appeared once. The chain couples TRBV14 to TRBJ2-3; the match to TRBD2 covers 10 bases. V was pared by 3 bases and J by 12 bases, with 6 bases of the junction left unmatched. Germline-derived CDR1 and CDR2 are SGHDN and FVKESK. The CDR3 covers 13 residues. CDR3 loop: CASSHHSGRSQYF. Written as DNA, the CDR3 is TGTGCCAGCAGCCACCATAGCGGGAGGTCCCAGTATTTT.

The chain links TRBV29-1 to TRBJ2-2; D perhaps matches TRBD1 (6 bases). CDR1 SQVTM and CDR2 ANQGSEA come from the germline V gene. V was pared by 4 bases and J by 1 base, with 10 bases between. CDR3 length equals 14 residues. This CDR3 is CSVGQVLNTGELFF. The CDR3 region has the DNA TGCAGCGTTGGACAGGTCTTGAACACCGGGGAGCTGTTTTTT.

The chain uses TRBV19 and TRBJ2-1; the match to TRBD2 covers 9 bases. With V trimmed by 2 bases and J by 6 bases, 8 bases remained unmatched. This CDR3 spans 16 amino acids. Germline V gene lookup returns CDR1 LNHDA and CDR2 SQIVND (reference sequence). CDR3 loop: CASSIWGGAGGNEQFF. CDR3 coding DNA: TGTGCCAGTAGTATATGGGGAGGAGCGGGAGGCAATGAGCAGTTCTTC. The full variable domain, rest sourced from reference TRBV19 and TRBJ2-1, is DGGITQSPKYLFRKEGQNVTLSCEQNLNHDAMYWYRQDPGQGLRLIYYSQIVNDFQKGDIAEGYSVSREKKESFPLTVTSAQKNPTAFYLCASSIWGGAGGNEQFFGPGTRLTVL.

This sequence joins TRBV3-1 and TRBJ2-7; perhaps TRBD1 as D (6 bases). V lost 2 bases to trimming and J lost 6 bases, with 17 bases between them. The CDR3 runs to 15 residues. Per the germline V gene, CDR1 is LGHDT and CDR2 is YNNKEL (reference sequence). The CDR3 nucleotides are TGTGCCAGCAGCCAAAATGGGCAGGGGAATGTCGAGCAGTACTTC. It encodes CASSQNGQGNVEQYF.

The rearrangement links TRBV20-1 to TRBJ2-7; TRBD2 matches at 12 bases. Germline V gene sequence: CDR1 DFQATT, CDR2 SNEGSKA (reference sequence). Trimming cost V 8 bases and J 5 bases; bases outside gene matches: 10. This CDR3 region has 14 residues. The CDR3 bases are TGCAGTCCGACCTCCGGACTAGCGGGAAACGAGCAGTACTTC. It encodes CSPTSGLAGNEQYF.

This rearrangement joins TRBV29-1 to TRBJ2-1; tentative D call: TRBD2 (6 bases). CDR1 SQVTM and CDR2 ANQGSEA come from the germline V gene. The CDR3 has 12 residues. Trimming took off 6 bases at V and 6 bases at J, with 12 bases between the two ends. CDR3 sequence reads: CSVGLGSNEQFF. The DNA for the CDR3 is TGCAGCGTGGGACTGGGCTCCAATGAGCAGTTCTTC.